Below, 16 T cell receptor beta chains from the same sample are listed, as sequenced in a study of T cell responses to AZD1222 COVID-19 vaccine. Data came from immunoSEQ multiplex PCR; TCRdb stores just in-frame clones and leaves some out. The sample includes 100,000 to 130,000 clones, 87% seen only once; the top ten take 3.5% to 5%. Here the sequenced sample was peripheral blood, taken on day 0 of AZD1222 vaccination. These receptors came from an adult in good health.

This rearrangement joins TRBV14 to TRBJ1-4; D is possibly TRBD1 (5 bases). Trimming took 4 bases from V and 4 from J, leaving 13 bases between them. The germline V gene has CDR1 SGHDN and CDR2 FVKESK. This CDR3 comprises 15 residues. The CDR3 here is CASSPAQALNEKLFF. The CDR3, as DNA: TGTGCCAGCAGCCCCGCACAGGCCCTTAATGAAAAACTGTTTTTT.

The gene calls are TRBV12-2 and TRBJ1-1. TRBV12-2 is termed a pseudogene. This CDR3 is built from 15 residues. CDR3: CASRFVARSGAEAFF. The CDR3 coding sequence is TGTGCAAGTCGCTTCGTCGCCAGATCGGGGGCTGAAGCTTTCTTT.

The chain links TRBV7-2 to TRBJ2-7, with 7 bases aligning to TRBD1. The CDR3 has 14 residues. Trimming at V came to 5 bases and at J to 4 bases, leaving 8 bases not matched to a gene. Germline V gives CDR1 SGHTA, CDR2 FQGNSA. The CDR3 DNA follows: TGTGCCAGCAGCCCAGGGGTACAGGGGTACGAGCAGTACTTC. Amino acids: CASSPGVQGYEQYF.

This chain connects TRBV9 to TRBJ2-1; D call uncertain. This CDR3 region has 15 residues. Germline CDR1 reads SGDLS; CDR2 reads YYNGEE. Trimming removed 4 bases from V and 5 bases from J, with 16 bases in between. For the CDR3, the DNA is TGTGCCAGCAGCCCATTTCGGGCGGTCAACAATGAGCAGTTCTTC. The encoded protein is CASSPFRAVNNEQFF.

This chain joins TRBV5-5 and TRBJ1-5, with 9 bases aligning to TRBD1. CDR1 is SGHKS and CDR2 is YYEKEE in the germline V gene (reference sequence). The CDR3 sequence is 15 residues long. J was trimmed by 5 bases and V by 0 bases; bases with no gene match: 3. CDR3 bases: TGTGCCAGCAGCTTGGCACAGGGGGCCTATCAGCCCCAGCATTTT. It encodes CASSLAQGAYQPQHF.

This chain links TRBV30 with TRBJ2-5; TRBD1 matches 8 bases. CDR1 is GTSNPN and CDR2 is SVGIG in the germline V gene (reference sequence). The CDR3 consists of 13 residues. Trimming took 3 bases from V and 6 from J; bases not matched to a gene: 6. The CDR3 spells CAWSSGGVKTQYF. In DNA form, the CDR3 reads TGTGCCTGGAGCTCAGGGGGCGTAAAGACCCAGTACTTC.

The CDR3 region is CASVPDTQYF. The DNA of the CDR3 is TGTGCCAGCGTCCCAGATACGCAGTATTTT. The chain links TRBV12-3 or TRBV12-4 to TRBJ2-3; unclear D gene. The length of the CDR3 is 10 residues. The V and J ends lost 8 bases and 4 bases respectively, with 4 bases between them.

This clone is a singleton in its sample. The CDR3 nucleotides are TGTGCCAGTAGTATTCCCGCAGACCCGAATGAAAAACTGTTTTTT. Translating gives CASSIPADPNEKLFF. The V gene is TRBV19, the J gene TRBJ1-4; no reliable D call. Trimming removed 3 bases at V and 5 bases at J, with 13 bases between. This CDR3 comprises 15 residues. Germline V lookup: CDR1 LNHDA, CDR2 SQIVND (reference sequence).

This clone was picked up one time. Here the CDR3 reads CASSLSKDREAFF. CDR3 DNA sequence: TGTGCCAGCAGCTTATCTAAGGACAGGGAAGCTTTCTTT. The chain links TRBV7-3 to TRBJ1-1; TRBD1 aligns across 7 bases. Germline V gene data show CDR1 as SGHTA and CDR2 as FQGTGA. The CDR3 runs to 13 residues. With 2 bases clipped from V and 8 bases from J, the junction kept 5 bases outside the gene matches.

V gene TRBV28 combines with J gene TRBJ1-2; tentative D call: TRBD1 (5 bases). This CDR3 spans 16 amino acids. Trimming shortened V by 5 bases and J by 8 bases, and 24 bases separated the two germline ends. Germline values: CDR1 MDHEN, CDR2 SYDVKM. The CDR3 region is CASSPKAAGSLSGYTF. For the CDR3, the DNA is TGTGCCAGCAGTCCGAAGGCGGCAGGGAGTTTGAGCGGCTACACCTTC.

This chain connects TRBV27 to TRBJ2-7; D possibly corresponds to TRBD1 (5 bases). The germline V and J ends were trimmed by 6 bases and 6 bases, with 12 bases remaining between them. The CDR3 is 12 residues long. The germline gives CDR1 MNHEY, CDR2 SMNVEV (reference sequence). The CDR3 protein is CASSLLGREQYF. CDR3 nucleotide sequence: TGTGCCAGCAGCCTACTGGGGCGCGAGCAGTACTTC.

This clone was counted only a few times. The sample has other DNA sequences that encode this CDR3 too. The chain joins TRBV10-3 to TRBJ2-7; unclear D gene. CDR1 and CDR2 (germline): ENHRY, SYGVKD. The CDR3 has 12 amino acids. Between the trimmed V and J ends, which lost 3 bases and 1 base, there was a span of 4 bases. CDR3: CAISDSSYEQYF. The DNA of the CDR3 is TGTGCCATCAGTGACAGTTCCTACGAGCAGTACTTC.

This clone was found a few times. J is TRBJ1-2 and V is TRBV19; weak D call: TRBD1 (5 bases). The V end was cut by 7 bases, the J end by 3 bases, with 15 bases between. Per the germline V gene, CDR1 is LNHDA and CDR2 is SQIVND (reference sequence). The CDR3 totals 14 residues. The CDR3 protein is CASTAGEAYYGYTF. CDR3 DNA sequence: TGTGCCAGTACCGCGGGGGAGGCTTACTATGGCTACACCTTC.

This clone is a singleton in its sample. The gene calls are TRBV6-2 or TRBV6-3 and TRBJ1-2; 10 positions agree with TRBD1. This CDR3 is 15 amino acids long. J lost 10 bases, V lost 2 bases, and 10 bases had no gene match. Germline V gene lookup returns CDR1 MNHEY and CDR2 SVGEGT. The chain's CDR3 is CASSYGTGAVVVYTF. The CDR3 DNA sequence: TGTGCCAGCAGTTACGGGACAGGGGCCGTAGTTGTCTACACCTTC.

This chain joins TRBV20-1 and TRBJ2-7, with D uncertain. This CDR3 is 12 amino acids long. CDR1 is DFQATT, CDR2 SNEGSKA, per germline (reference sequence). Trimming cost V 3 bases and J 5 bases, with 11 bases left between them. The CDR3 nucleotides read TGCAGTGCTAGTGGCCTGAAAGACGAGCAGTACTTC. It codes for CSASGLKDEQYF.

Only one count was recorded for this clone. This sequence joins TRBV7-8 and TRBJ2-5; 9 bases align to TRBD2. Trimming at V came to 2 bases and at J to 3 bases, leaving 25 bases not matched to a gene. The germline gives CDR1 SGHVS, CDR2 FQNEAQ. The CDR3 runs to 22 residues. This chain's CDR3 is CASSLLASRGGRQLLREETQYF. In DNA, the CDR3 is TGTGCCAGCAGCTTATTGGCCTCGCGGGGGGGGCGGCAATTACTCCGAGAAGAGACCCAGTACTTC.